Listed below are T cell receptor beta chains from one sample, sequenced in a study of cytomegalovirus exposure and HLA in healthy donors. Profiled with immunoSEQ multiplex PCR; TCRdb holds only in-frame clones, not every one. In the table there are 90,000 to 130,000 clones, around 75% of which are singletons. The source material was PBMCs. Source of these receptors: a woman under 40 in good health and CMV-seronegative. Both conserved end residues are part of each CDR3. Fields, in order: D gene, V gene, J gene, clone size, CDR3 protein, CDR3 DNA. A D gene is named only where the DNA matches it firmly. Only part of the rows carry a size: once, few, many, or a class if the clone is expanded.

d_call: TRBD1
v_call: TRBV7-8
j_call: TRBJ1-2
clone_size: -
cdr3_aa: CASSPNRGRSYGYTF
cdr3_nt: TGTGCCAGCAGCCCGAACAGGGGGCGCAGCTATGGCTACACCTTC

d_call: -
v_call: TRBV4-1
j_call: TRBJ1-2
clone_size: -
cdr3_aa: CASSQDWGVDSGYTF
cdr3_nt: TGCGCCAGCAGCCAAGATTGGGGAGTAGACTCTGGCTACACCTTC

d_call: TRBD1
v_call: TRBV10-2
j_call: TRBJ2-2
clone_size: few
cdr3_aa: CASTQIRAGGVGELFF
cdr3_nt: TGCGCCAGCACTCAAATTAGGGCAGGGGGAGTCGGGGAGCTGTTTTTT

d_call: TRBD1
v_call: TRBV2
j_call: TRBJ1-5
clone_size: -
cdr3_aa: CASTTADRGRNQPQHF
cdr3_nt: TGTGCCAGCACCACAGCGGACAGGGGGCGCAATCAGCCCCAGCATTTT

d_call: -
v_call: TRBV27
j_call: TRBJ2-5
clone_size: -
cdr3_aa: CASSRRQGTETQYF
cdr3_nt: TGTGCCAGCAGTCGAAGGCAGGGTACGGAGACCCAGTACTTC

d_call: TRBD1
v_call: TRBV7-7
j_call: TRBJ2-1
clone_size: -
cdr3_aa: CASSPTGTGGNEQFF
cdr3_nt: TGTGCTAGCAGCCCAACCGGGACAGGGGGCAATGAGCAGTTCTTC

d_call: -
v_call: TRBV30
j_call: TRBJ2-2
clone_size: few
cdr3_aa: CAWTTGWGVGGTGELFF
cdr3_nt: TGTGCCTGGACGACAGGGTGGGGGGTTGGGGGCACCGGGGAGCTGTTTTTT

d_call: -
v_call: TRBV12-5
j_call: TRBJ1-1
clone_size: -
cdr3_aa: CASGSTVNTEAFF
cdr3_nt: TGTGCTAGTGGTTCGACTGTGAACACTGAAGCTTTCTTT

d_call: -
v_call: TRBV2
j_call: TRBJ1-1
clone_size: -
cdr3_aa: CASKLIPNTEAFF
cdr3_nt: TGTGCCAGCAAACTCATACCGAACACTGAAGCTTTCTTT

d_call: -
v_call: TRBV4-1
j_call: TRBJ2-3
clone_size: -
cdr3_aa: CASSQSREGTDTQYF
cdr3_nt: TGCGCCAGCAGCCAATCCCGGGAAGGCACAGATACGCAGTATTTT

d_call: -
v_call: TRBV7-9
j_call: TRBJ1-2
clone_size: -
cdr3_aa: CASSPSDKPRGYTF
cdr3_nt: TGTGCCAGCAGCCCCTCGGACAAGCCTCGGGGCTACACCTTC

d_call: TRBD2
v_call: TRBV19
j_call: TRBJ2-1
clone_size: few
cdr3_aa: CASSPLAGGKYNEQFF
cdr3_nt: TGTGCCAGTAGTCCATTAGCGGGAGGGAAATACAATGAGCAGTTCTTC

d_call: -
v_call: TRBV6-1
j_call: TRBJ2-1
clone_size: few
cdr3_aa: CASSDGGSYNEQFF
cdr3_nt: TGTGCCAGCAGTGATGGAGGGTCCTACAATGAGCAGTTCTTC

d_call: -
v_call: TRBV2
j_call: TRBJ1-5
clone_size: -
cdr3_aa: CATRSVMTQPQHF
cdr3_nt: TGTGCCACCAGAAGCGTCATGACTCAGCCCCAGCATTTT

d_call: TRBD1
v_call: TRBV29-1
j_call: TRBJ2-5
clone_size: -
cdr3_aa: CSVDLTGIGVQYF
cdr3_nt: TGCAGCGTTGATCTGACAGGGATAGGGGTGCAGTACTTC

d_call: -
v_call: TRBV7-2
j_call: TRBJ1-3
clone_size: -
cdr3_aa: CASSSLNGNTIYF
cdr3_nt: TGTGCCAGCAGCTCCCTAAACGGAAACACCATATATTTT

d_call: TRBD2
v_call: TRBV6-4
j_call: TRBJ2-1
clone_size: -
cdr3_aa: CASSESGGQVNEQFF
cdr3_nt: TGTGCCAGCAGTGAGAGCGGGGGGCAGGTGAATGAGCAGTTCTTC

d_call: TRBD1
v_call: TRBV30
j_call: TRBJ2-1
clone_size: once
cdr3_aa: CAVLKDRGGCEQFF
cdr3_nt: TGTGCCGTACTTAAGGACAGGGGGGGTTGTGAGCAGTTCTTC

d_call: -
v_call: TRBV7-7
j_call: TRBJ2-5
clone_size: -
cdr3_aa: CASSADYHRETQYF
cdr3_nt: TGTGCTAGCAGCGCGGACTATCATCGGGAGACCCAGTACTTC

d_call: -
v_call: TRBV5-4
j_call: TRBJ2-7
clone_size: -
cdr3_aa: CASSAVDSYEQYF
cdr3_nt: TGTGCCAGCAGCGCCGTTGACAGCTACGAGCAGTACTTC

d_call: TRBD1
v_call: TRBV7-2
j_call: TRBJ1-2
clone_size: -
cdr3_aa: CASSTTGTGGINYGYTF
cdr3_nt: TGTGCCAGCAGCACAACCGGGACAGGGGGCATTAACTATGGCTACACCTTC

d_call: TRBD2
v_call: TRBV10-2
j_call: TRBJ2-7
clone_size: -
cdr3_aa: CASSELSAGYF
cdr3_nt: TGCGCCAGCAGTGAGTTGTCAGCGGGATACTTC

d_call: -
v_call: TRBV30
j_call: TRBJ1-2
clone_size: -
cdr3_aa: CAWSGTVRLNYGYTF
cdr3_nt: TGTGCCTGGAGTGGGACAGTGAGGCTTAACTATGGCTACACCTTC

d_call: -
v_call: TRBV6-6
j_call: TRBJ1-2
clone_size: -
cdr3_aa: CASSSAGADRTYGYTF
cdr3_nt: TGTGCCAGCAGTTCCGCGGGGGCGGATAGAACCTATGGCTACACCTTC

d_call: -
v_call: TRBV21-1
j_call: TRBJ1-1
clone_size: -
cdr3_aa: CASSKGCMRAFF
cdr3_nt: TGTGCCAGCAGCAAAGGATGCATGAGAGCTTTCTTT

d_call: -
v_call: TRBV6-5
j_call: TRBJ1-3
clone_size: -
cdr3_aa: CASKSLSGNTIYF
cdr3_nt: TGTGCCAGCAAGAGCCTCTCTGGAAACACCATATATTTT

d_call: -
v_call: TRBV30
j_call: TRBJ1-5
clone_size: -
cdr3_aa: CAWSGDSNQPQHF
cdr3_nt: TGTGCCTGGAGTGGTGACTCAAATCAGCCCCAGCATTTT

d_call: TRBD1
v_call: TRBV6-5
j_call: TRBJ1-1
clone_size: -
cdr3_aa: CASSYRGQDTEAFF
cdr3_nt: TGTGCCAGCAGTTACCGAGGACAGGACACTGAAGCTTTCTTT

d_call: -
v_call: TRBV2
j_call: TRBJ1-2
clone_size: -
cdr3_aa: CASSESGRGGGYTF
cdr3_nt: TGTGCCAGCAGTGAATCGGGGCGCGGGGGGGGCTACACCTTC

d_call: -
v_call: TRBV6-1
j_call: TRBJ1-1
clone_size: -
cdr3_aa: CASSEFGGNTEAFF
cdr3_nt: TGTGCCAGCAGTGAGTTCGGGGGGAACACTGAAGCTTTCTTT

d_call: -
v_call: TRBV11-2
j_call: TRBJ2-7
clone_size: -
cdr3_aa: CASSFPGSSYEQYF
cdr3_nt: TGTGCCAGCAGCTTCCCAGGGTCCTCCTACGAGCAGTACTTC

d_call: TRBD1
v_call: TRBV7-2
j_call: TRBJ1-2
clone_size: -
cdr3_aa: CASSLLGQGALNYGYTF
cdr3_nt: TGTGCCAGCAGCCTCTTAGGACAGGGGGCTCTTAACTATGGCTACACCTTC

d_call: TRBD1
v_call: TRBV29-1
j_call: TRBJ1-1
clone_size: -
cdr3_aa: CSADRGLGTEAFF
cdr3_nt: TGCAGCGCCGACAGGGGGTTGGGCACTGAAGCTTTCTTT

d_call: TRBD1
v_call: TRBV19
j_call: TRBJ2-1
clone_size: -
cdr3_aa: CASSFSTGGNEQFF
cdr3_nt: TGTGCCAGTAGTTTTTCGACAGGGGGTAATGAGCAGTTCTTC

d_call: TRBD1
v_call: TRBV5-6
j_call: TRBJ1-2
clone_size: few
cdr3_aa: CASSLGYSRGRDGYTF
cdr3_nt: TGTGCCAGCAGCTTGGGGTACTCTAGGGGGCGAGATGGCTACACCTTC

d_call: TRBD2
v_call: TRBV4-1
j_call: TRBJ2-1
clone_size: -
cdr3_aa: CASSQELVAGGYNEQFF
cdr3_nt: TGCGCCAGCAGCCAAGAGCTAGTAGCGGGGGGATACAATGAGCAGTTCTTC

d_call: -
v_call: TRBV5-6
j_call: TRBJ1-2
clone_size: once
cdr3_aa: CASSSFDRNYGYTF
cdr3_nt: TGTGCCAGCAGCTCGTTCGACAGGAACTATGGCTACACCTTC